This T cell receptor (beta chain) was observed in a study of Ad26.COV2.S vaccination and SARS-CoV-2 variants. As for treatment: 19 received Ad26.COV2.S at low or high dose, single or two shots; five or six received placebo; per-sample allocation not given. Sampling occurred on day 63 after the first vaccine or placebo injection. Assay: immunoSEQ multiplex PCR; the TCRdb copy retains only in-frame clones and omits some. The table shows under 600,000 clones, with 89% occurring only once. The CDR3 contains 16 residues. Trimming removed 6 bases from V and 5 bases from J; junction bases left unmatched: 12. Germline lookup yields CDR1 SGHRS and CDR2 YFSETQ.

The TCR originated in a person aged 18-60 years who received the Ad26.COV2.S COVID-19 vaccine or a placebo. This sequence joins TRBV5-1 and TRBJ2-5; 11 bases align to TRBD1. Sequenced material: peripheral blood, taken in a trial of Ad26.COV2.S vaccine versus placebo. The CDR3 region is CASISPPGQGVETQYF. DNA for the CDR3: TGCGCCAGCATTTCGCCTCCGGGACAGGGGGTTGAGACCCAGTACTTC.